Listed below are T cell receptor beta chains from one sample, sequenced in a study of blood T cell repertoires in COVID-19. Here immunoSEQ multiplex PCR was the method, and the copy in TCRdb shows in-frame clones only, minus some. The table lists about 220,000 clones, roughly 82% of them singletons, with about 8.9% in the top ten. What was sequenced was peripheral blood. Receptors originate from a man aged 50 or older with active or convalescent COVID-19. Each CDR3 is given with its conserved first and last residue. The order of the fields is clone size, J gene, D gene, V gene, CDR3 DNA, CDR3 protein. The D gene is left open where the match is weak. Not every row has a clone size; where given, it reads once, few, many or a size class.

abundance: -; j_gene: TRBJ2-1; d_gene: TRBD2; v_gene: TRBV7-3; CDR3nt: TGTGCCAGCAGCCGAAGCGGGGAGTACAATGAGCAGTTCTTC; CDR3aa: CASSRSGEYNEQFF
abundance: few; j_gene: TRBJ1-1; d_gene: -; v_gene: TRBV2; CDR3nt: TGTGCCAGCGAGTTTATGAACACTGAAGCTTTCTTT; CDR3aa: CASEFMNTEAFF
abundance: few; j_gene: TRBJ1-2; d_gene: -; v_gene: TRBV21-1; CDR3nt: TGTGCCAGCAGCAAAGGGCAACGTTCGTTTAACTATGGCTACACCTTC; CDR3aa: CASSKGQRSFNYGYTF
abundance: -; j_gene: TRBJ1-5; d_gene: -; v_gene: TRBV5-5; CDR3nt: TGTGCCAGCAGCTTGGGACAGGACAGTCAGCCCCAGCATTTT; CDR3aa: CASSLGQDSQPQHF
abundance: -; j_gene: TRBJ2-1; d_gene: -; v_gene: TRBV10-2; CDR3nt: TGCGCCAGCAGTGAAGCTCTCGATGAGCAGTTCTTC; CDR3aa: CASSEALDEQFF
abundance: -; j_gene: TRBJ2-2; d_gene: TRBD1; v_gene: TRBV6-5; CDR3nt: TGTGCCAGCAGCCCCGGGACAGTCAACACCGGGGAGCTGTTTTTT; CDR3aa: CASSPGTVNTGELFF
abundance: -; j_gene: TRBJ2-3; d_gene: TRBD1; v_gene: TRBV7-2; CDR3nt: TGTGCCAGCAGCTTAGGCAGGGGGCGCGGAGATACGCAGTATTTT; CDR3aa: CASSLGRGRGDTQYF
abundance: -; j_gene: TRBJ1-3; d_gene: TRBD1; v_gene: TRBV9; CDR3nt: TGTGCCAGCAGCGTAGCCGGACAGGGCTCTGGAAACACCATATATTTT; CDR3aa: CASSVAGQGSGNTIYF
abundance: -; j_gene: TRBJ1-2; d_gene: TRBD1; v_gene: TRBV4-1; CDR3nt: TGCGCCAGCAGCCAACCGGGACAGGGGGCAGGAGGCTACACCTTC; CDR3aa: CASSQPGQGAGGYTF
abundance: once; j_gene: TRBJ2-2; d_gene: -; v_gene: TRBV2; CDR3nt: TGTGCCAGCAGTGAAGTGAGGGTAGTAGTCACCGGGGAGCTGTTTTTT; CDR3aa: CASSEVRVVVTGELFF
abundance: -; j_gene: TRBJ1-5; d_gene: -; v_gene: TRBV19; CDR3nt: TGTGCCAGTAGTACGCTTGGGGGCGGTCAGCCCCAGCATTTT; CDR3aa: CASSTLGGGQPQHF
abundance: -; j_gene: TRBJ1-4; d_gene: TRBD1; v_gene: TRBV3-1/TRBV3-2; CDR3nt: TGTGCCAGCAGCGACCGGGACAGTCATTTTACAACTAATGAAAAACTGTTTTTT; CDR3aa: CASSDRDSHFTTNEKLFF
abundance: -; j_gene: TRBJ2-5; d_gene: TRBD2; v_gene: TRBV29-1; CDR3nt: TGCAGCGTTGGGGCTAGCGGGAGACGGCAAGAGACCCAGTACTTC; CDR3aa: CSVGASGRRQETQYF
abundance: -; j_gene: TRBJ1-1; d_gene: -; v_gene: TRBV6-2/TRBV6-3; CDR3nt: TGTGCCAGCAGTTACAGGGGGGGGGTACAGGCGACGAACACTGAAGCTTTCTTT; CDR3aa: CASSYRGGVQATNTEAFF
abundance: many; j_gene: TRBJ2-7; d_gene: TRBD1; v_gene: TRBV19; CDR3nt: TGTGCCAGTAGTGCACAGGGGGCTTACGAGCAGTACTTC; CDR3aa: CASSAQGAYEQYF
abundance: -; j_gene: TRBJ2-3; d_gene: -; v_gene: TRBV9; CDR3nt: TGTGCCAGCAGCGTAGCTCCTTCTAGCACAGATACGCAGTATTTT; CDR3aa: CASSVAPSSTDTQYF
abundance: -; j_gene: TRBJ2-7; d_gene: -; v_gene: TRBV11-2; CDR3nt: TGTGCCAGCAGCTTAGAGAGAAACGGACAACCCTACGAGCAGTACTTC; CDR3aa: CASSLERNGQPYEQYF
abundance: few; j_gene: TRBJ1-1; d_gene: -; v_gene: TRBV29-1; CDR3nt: TGCAGCGTGGGGGAGGGGGTGAACACTGAAGCTTTCTTT; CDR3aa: CSVGEGVNTEAFF
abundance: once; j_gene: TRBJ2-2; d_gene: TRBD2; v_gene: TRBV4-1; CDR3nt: TGCGCCAGCAGCCAACGCGGGGGGAACACCGGGGAGCTGTTTTTT; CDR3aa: CASSQRGGNTGELFF
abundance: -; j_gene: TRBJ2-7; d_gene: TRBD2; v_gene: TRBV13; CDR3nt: TGTGCCAGCAGTTCCGGACTAGCGGGGAGCTCCTACGAGCAGTACTTC; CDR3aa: CASSSGLAGSSYEQYF
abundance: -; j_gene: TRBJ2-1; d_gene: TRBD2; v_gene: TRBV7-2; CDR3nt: TGTGCCAGCAGCTTAGTTGGGACTAGCGGAGACAATGAGCAGTTCTTC; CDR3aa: CASSLVGTSGDNEQFF
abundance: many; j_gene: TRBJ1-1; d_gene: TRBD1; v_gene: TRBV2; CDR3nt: TGTGCCAGCAGACGGACAGGGGGCGCTCAGGGTTTT; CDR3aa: CASRRTGGAQGF
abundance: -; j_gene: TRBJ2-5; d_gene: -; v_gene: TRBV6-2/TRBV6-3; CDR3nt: TGTGCCAGCAGTTACTCGGGGAACCGAGCGGGCGAAGAGACCCAGTACTTC; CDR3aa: CASSYSGNRAGEETQYF
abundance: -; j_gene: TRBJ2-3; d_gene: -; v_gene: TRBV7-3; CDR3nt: TGTGCCAGCAGCGCCCAGGGGGGTGGAGATACGCAGTATTTT; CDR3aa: CASSAQGGGDTQYF
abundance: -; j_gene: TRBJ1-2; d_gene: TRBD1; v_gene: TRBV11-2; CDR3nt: TGTGCCAGCAGCTCGGGACAGGGTAACTATGGCTACACCTTC; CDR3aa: CASSSGQGNYGYTF
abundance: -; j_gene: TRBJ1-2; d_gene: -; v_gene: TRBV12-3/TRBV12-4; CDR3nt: TGTGCCAGCAGTTGGACATTTAACTATGGCTACACCTTC; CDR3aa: CASSWTFNYGYTF
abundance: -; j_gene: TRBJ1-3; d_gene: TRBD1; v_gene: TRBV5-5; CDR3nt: TGTGCCAGCAGTCACACAGGGGCGGAGGGCACCATATATTTT; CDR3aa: CASSHTGAEGTIYF
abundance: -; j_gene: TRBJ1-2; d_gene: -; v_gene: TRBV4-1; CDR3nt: TGCGCCAGCAGCCATGCGGGAAGACCCGACTATGGCTACACCTTC; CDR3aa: CASSHAGRPDYGYTF